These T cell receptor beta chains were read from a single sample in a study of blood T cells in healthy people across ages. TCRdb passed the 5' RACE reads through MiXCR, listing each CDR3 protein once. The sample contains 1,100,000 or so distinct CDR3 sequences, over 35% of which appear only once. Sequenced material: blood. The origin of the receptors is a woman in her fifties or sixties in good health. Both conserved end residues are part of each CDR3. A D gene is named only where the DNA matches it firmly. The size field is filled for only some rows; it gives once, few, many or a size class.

cdr3_aa: CASSEEEISYEQYF
cdr3_nt: TGTGCCAGCAGTGAAGAGGAAATATCCTACGAGCAGTACTTC
j_call: TRBJ2-7
d_call: -
clone_size: -
v_call: TRBV25-1

cdr3_aa: CASSAALGRYTF
cdr3_nt: TGTGCCAGCAGCGCGGCCCTTGGGAGGTACACCTTC
j_call: TRBJ1-2
d_call: -
clone_size: few
v_call: TRBV7-9

cdr3_aa: CASSQDHRETDTQYF
cdr3_nt: TGTGCCAGCAGCCAAGATCACCGGGAGACAGATACGCAGTATTTT
j_call: TRBJ2-3
d_call: -
clone_size: -
v_call: TRBV3-1

cdr3_aa: CASSYPSGVYNEQFF
cdr3_nt: TGTGCCAGCAGTTACCCATCGGGAGTCTACAATGAGCAGTTCTTC
j_call: TRBJ2-1
d_call: -
clone_size: -
v_call: TRBV6-2/TRBV6-3

cdr3_aa: CSARESGRWETQYF
cdr3_nt: TGCAGTGCTAGAGAGAGTGGGCGGTGGGAGACCCAGTACTTC
j_call: TRBJ2-5
d_call: -
clone_size: -
v_call: TRBV20-1

cdr3_aa: CSARVSGRALDTQYF
cdr3_nt: TGCAGTGCTAGGGTTAGCGGGAGGGCATTAGATACGCAGTATTTT
j_call: TRBJ2-3
d_call: TRBD2
clone_size: -
v_call: TRBV20-1

cdr3_aa: CSASEGLLEQYF
cdr3_nt: TGCAGTGCTAGTGAGGGCCTCTTGGAGCAGTACTTC
j_call: TRBJ2-7
d_call: -
clone_size: -
v_call: TRBV20-1

cdr3_aa: CASSATGKYGYTF
cdr3_nt: TGTGCCAGCAGTGCGACAGGGAAATATGGCTACACCTTC
j_call: TRBJ1-2
d_call: TRBD1
clone_size: -
v_call: TRBV12-3/TRBV12-4

cdr3_aa: CASSQYRTIGSRNEQFF
cdr3_nt: TGTGCCAGCAGCCAATACAGAACGATCGGATCGAGGAATGAGCAGTTCTTC
j_call: TRBJ2-1
d_call: -
clone_size: -
v_call: TRBV3-1

cdr3_aa: CAIRFAGSYEQYF
cdr3_nt: TGTGCCATCCGGTTTGCGGGCTCCTACGAGCAGTACTTC
j_call: TRBJ2-7
d_call: -
clone_size: few
v_call: TRBV10-3

cdr3_aa: CASSPGVAEGYNEQFF
cdr3_nt: TGTGCCAGCAGCCCTGGGGTGGCGGAGGGATACAATGAGCAGTTCTTC
j_call: TRBJ2-1
d_call: -
clone_size: -
v_call: TRBV11-3

cdr3_aa: CASRASGARGEKLFF
cdr3_nt: TGTGCCAGCAGAGCATCCGGGGCGCGGGGTGAAAAACTGTTTTTT
j_call: TRBJ1-4
d_call: -
clone_size: -
v_call: TRBV6-5

cdr3_aa: CASSFSGGAGFF
cdr3_nt: TGTGCCAGCAGCTTTAGCGGGGGGGCGGGGTTCTTC
j_call: TRBJ2-1
d_call: TRBD2
clone_size: -
v_call: TRBV7-8

cdr3_aa: CASSLPGEGSYEQYF
cdr3_nt: TGTGCCAGCAGTTTGCCTGGGGAGGGGTCCTACGAGCAGTACTTC
j_call: TRBJ2-7
d_call: TRBD2
clone_size: few
v_call: TRBV28

cdr3_aa: CASTWDRGLETQYF
cdr3_nt: TGTGCCAGCACATGGGACAGGGGGTTGGAGACCCAGTACTTC
j_call: TRBJ2-5
d_call: TRBD1
clone_size: -
v_call: TRBV28

cdr3_aa: CASSNNRDNNEQFF
cdr3_nt: TGTGCCAGCAGTAACAACCGGGACAACAATGAGCAGTTCTTC
j_call: TRBJ2-1
d_call: -
clone_size: -
v_call: TRBV6-5

cdr3_aa: CASKNRDTEAFF
cdr3_nt: TGCGCCAGCAAGAACAGGGACACTGAAGCTTTCTTT
j_call: TRBJ1-1
d_call: -
clone_size: -
v_call: TRBV5-1

cdr3_aa: CASSGGEHSPLHF
cdr3_nt: TGTGCCAGCAGCGGAGGGGAGCATTCACCCCTCCACTTT
j_call: TRBJ1-6
d_call: -
clone_size: -
v_call: TRBV9

cdr3_aa: CASRGQPEGSSNQPQHF
cdr3_nt: TGTGCCAGCAGAGGACAGCCCGAAGGTAGTAGCAATCAGCCCCAGCATTTT
j_call: TRBJ1-5
d_call: -
clone_size: -
v_call: TRBV27

cdr3_aa: CASSLGQFDNSPLHF
cdr3_nt: TGTGCCAGCAGCTTAGGGCAGTTTGATAATTCACCCCTCCACTTT
j_call: TRBJ1-6
d_call: -
clone_size: -
v_call: TRBV7-2

cdr3_aa: CATSRDPPGAANEKLFF
cdr3_nt: TGTGCCACCAGCAGAGATCCTCCCGGGGCAGCGAATGAAAAACTGTTTTTT
j_call: TRBJ1-4
d_call: -
clone_size: many
v_call: TRBV15

cdr3_aa: CSVEGDSSYEQYF
cdr3_nt: TGCAGCGTTGAAGGGGACAGTTCCTACGAGCAGTACTTC
j_call: TRBJ2-7
d_call: TRBD1
clone_size: few
v_call: TRBV29-1

cdr3_aa: CASSPSLGSDTQYF
cdr3_nt: TGTGCCAGCTCACCATCCTTAGGGTCAGATACGCAGTATTTT
j_call: TRBJ2-3
d_call: -
clone_size: -
v_call: TRBV18

cdr3_aa: CASSLAGTTPSEQYF
cdr3_nt: TGTGCCAGCAGCTTAGCCGGGACTACGCCCTCCGAGCAGTACTTC
j_call: TRBJ2-7
d_call: TRBD2
clone_size: -
v_call: TRBV7-2

cdr3_aa: CASSLLTSYNEQFF
cdr3_nt: TGTGCCAGCAGCCTCTTAACCTCCTACAATGAGCAGTTCTTC
j_call: TRBJ2-1
d_call: -
clone_size: few
v_call: TRBV7-2

cdr3_aa: CASSQVQGVRSIQYF
cdr3_nt: TGCGCCAGCAGCCAAGTCCAGGGGGTAAGATCGATTCAGTACTTC
j_call: TRBJ2-4
d_call: TRBD1
clone_size: many
v_call: TRBV4-1

cdr3_aa: CASRPDRGSNSPLHF
cdr3_nt: TGTGCCAGCAGACCCGACAGGGGTAGTAATTCACCCCTCCACTTT
j_call: TRBJ1-6
d_call: TRBD1
clone_size: few
v_call: TRBV25-1

cdr3_aa: CASSQKAGEPNYEQFF
cdr3_nt: TGTGCCAGCAGCCAGAAAGCGGGAGAGCCGAATTACGAGCAGTTCTTC
j_call: TRBJ2-1
d_call: TRBD2
clone_size: -
v_call: TRBV3-1

cdr3_aa: CASSFFAADTQYF
cdr3_nt: TGTGCCAGCAGCTTTTTCGCGGCAGATACGCAGTATTTT
j_call: TRBJ2-3
d_call: -
clone_size: -
v_call: TRBV11-2

cdr3_aa: CASSKSGASKETQYF
cdr3_nt: TGTGCCAGCAGCAAAAGCGGGGCTTCGAAAGAGACCCAGTACTTC
j_call: TRBJ2-5
d_call: -
clone_size: -
v_call: TRBV21-1

cdr3_aa: CASSLGRTGGYTF
cdr3_nt: TGTGCCAGCAGTTTAGGACGGACCGGGGGCTACACCTTC
j_call: TRBJ1-2
d_call: -
clone_size: -
v_call: TRBV27

cdr3_aa: CASSFGWTAGGPSEQFF
cdr3_nt: TGTGCCAGCAGTTTCGGTTGGACAGCGGGAGGGCCTAGTGAGCAGTTCTTC
j_call: TRBJ2-1
d_call: TRBD2
clone_size: -
v_call: TRBV27

cdr3_aa: CSARDPSRSSCEQYF
cdr3_nt: TGCAGTGCTAGAGACCCTAGCCGCAGTTCCTGCGAGCAGTACTTC
j_call: TRBJ2-7
d_call: -
clone_size: -
v_call: TRBV20-1

cdr3_aa: CASSPLTPRVMNTEAFF
cdr3_nt: TGTGCCAGCAGCCCCCTAACCCCTAGGGTTATGAACACTGAAGCTTTCTTT
j_call: TRBJ1-1
d_call: -
clone_size: few
v_call: TRBV7-8

cdr3_aa: CASSTLAGRGSDTQYF
cdr3_nt: TGTGCCAGCAGCACCTTAGCGGGAAGGGGTTCAGATACGCAGTATTTT
j_call: TRBJ2-3
d_call: -
clone_size: few
v_call: TRBV21-1

cdr3_aa: CAISESAGKGAYEQYF
cdr3_nt: TGTGCCATCAGTGAGTCCGCAGGGAAAGGGGCCTACGAGCAGTACTTC
j_call: TRBJ2-7
d_call: -
clone_size: -
v_call: TRBV10-3

cdr3_aa: CATLSLLSEQYF
cdr3_nt: TGTGCCACCTTATCGCTTCTGTCCGAGCAGTACTTC
j_call: TRBJ2-7
d_call: -
clone_size: -
v_call: TRBV7-9

cdr3_aa: CSVETGAADTQYF
cdr3_nt: TGCAGCGTTGAGACAGGGGCTGCAGATACGCAGTATTTT
j_call: TRBJ2-3
d_call: TRBD1
clone_size: -
v_call: TRBV29-1

cdr3_aa: CASSPGGTGGGYGCTF
cdr3_nt: TGTGCCAGCAGTCCAGGCGGGACAGGGGGCGGCTATGGCTGCACCTTC
j_call: TRBJ1-2
d_call: TRBD1
clone_size: -
v_call: TRBV27